A selection of T cell receptor beta chains follows, all from one sample in a study of T cell clusters in autoimmune cytopenias. Each CDR3 protein gets one entry in TCRdb, which reprocessed the multiplex PCR reads and gives no DNA. In total, the table holds around 720 distinct CDR3 sequences. These data were also reused for a study on T cell repertoires in aging, cancer and after chemotherapy.

The specimen sequenced was peripheral blood. The receptors were sampled from a human donor in good health. Each CDR3 is given with its conserved first and last residue. Part of the rows lack a size; the others show once, few, many or a class for expanded clones.

v_call	j_call	clone_size	cdr3_aa
TRBV7-9	TRBJ1-5	medium-sized	CASSTGRGSINQPQHF
TRBV5-1	TRBJ2-3	medium-sized	CASRQGLAGSDTQYF
TRBV6-1	TRBJ1-6	.	CASRTGGVSPLHF
TRBV6-4	TRBJ1-1	medium-sized	CASSDSRGGVNTEAFF
TRBV7-9	TRBJ2-7	medium-sized	CASSSTSGDHEQYF
TRBV28	TRBJ2-2	.	CASNRADTGELFF
TRBV28	TRBJ2-7	.	CASSLLGLYEQYF
TRBV5-4	TRBJ1-1	large	CASSPTGAAVSTEAFF
TRBV6-2/TRBV6-3	TRBJ2-4	.	CASSLGVAGVFQYF
TRBV20-1	TRBJ2-5	medium-sized	CSASARQGAPGETQYF
TRBV11-2	TRBJ2-5	medium-sized	CASSPAGGPETQYF
TRBV6-1	TRBJ2-1	large	CASSGKTGIRASGRADEQFF
TRBV6-6	TRBJ2-1	large	CASSYPPSRNNEQFF
TRBV20-1	TRBJ2-1	medium-sized	CSAQNTHTNEQFF
TRBV10-3	TRBJ2-7	medium-sized	CATGTSGIAYEQYF
TRBV6-1	TRBJ2-2	.	CASSYERDGELFF
TRBV5-1	TRBJ2-3	large	CASSFEGTGGTDTQYF
TRBV19	TRBJ2-7	large	CASSSSSDSSYEQYF
TRBV10-3	TRBJ2-5	.	CAISEAVETQYF
TRBV29-1	TRBJ1-3	large	CSVGGTGDNRNRVYF
TRBV24-1	TRBJ1-1	medium-sized	CATSDSGTVKTEAFF
TRBV5-1	TRBJ2-5	medium-sized	CASSLDSQETQYF
TRBV30	TRBJ1-6	medium-sized	CAWSDTPNSPLHF
TRBV6-5	TRBJ2-7	large	CASSLGGLGGYEQYF
TRBV27	TRBJ2-5	.	CASSPPGQGQTQYF
TRBV6-2/TRBV6-3	TRBJ2-7	large	CASSYSIEQYF
TRBV12-3/TRBV12-4	TRBJ1-2	large	CASSPSPGTPYGYTF
TRBV5-1	TRBJ2-3	.	CASSLDGTSTDTQYF
TRBV20-1	TRBJ1-2	medium-sized	CSARELGYGYTF
TRBV19	TRBJ2-3	large	CASSNSPHRGTDTQYF
TRBV4-2	TRBJ2-2	.	CASSQAGGLNTGELFF
TRBV5-1	TRBJ1-1	.	CASSLERGSTEAFF
TRBV19	TRBJ2-6	large	CATMGFSGANVLTF
TRBV11-3	TRBJ2-1	medium-sized	CASSRGTSGVYNEQFF
TRBV7-2	TRBJ2-7	medium-sized	CASSLGRRVKVEQYF
TRBV12-3/TRBV12-4	TRBJ2-3	medium-sized	CASSPGPTGADTQYF
TRBV11-2	TRBJ2-7	.	CASSLDGPAGGGSEQYF
TRBV5-1	TRBJ2-7	large	CASSASSGFSYEQYF
TRBV29-1	TRBJ2-3	.	CSAGEGGVNTQYF
TRBV5-1	TRBJ2-1	medium-sized	CASSPLEGTGLYNEQFF
TRBV5-8	TRBJ2-3	.	CASSLARLAIVGDTQYF
TRBV20-1	TRBJ1-1	medium-sized	CSASPDVGAFF
TRBV28	TRBJ1-1	.	CASSGGASNTEAFF